Reported below is one T cell receptor beta chain. The target antigen is unknown. These data originate in a study of T cell responses to AZD1222 COVID-19 vaccine. General study findings and limits: Repertoire collection took place solely once the T cell response had peaked. The study found vaccine-associated CD4 TCRs spanning spike, dominant at 160-218 and 743-854. Donors, mostly white British, included more females; clonal diversity was possibly underestimated.

Assay used: immunoSEQ multiplex PCR; TCRdb lists only in-frame clones, some missing. The table includes some 130,000 clones, roughly 89% detected once. Germline assignment: CDR1 LNHDA and CDR2 SQIVND (reference sequence). Trimming at V came to 8 bases and at J to 7 bases, leaving 6 bases not matched to a gene. The CDR3 runs to 14 residues. This receptor was obtained from an adult in good health. The sequences come from peripheral blood, collected on day 0 of AZD1222 vaccination. The chain is built from TRBV19 and TRBJ2-1; 12 bases match TRBD2. DNA of the CDR3: TGTGCCAGTTCTAGCGGGAGGGCCGGGAATGAGCAGTTCTTC. This sequence encodes CASSSGRAGNEQFF.